This TCR beta chain was observed in a study of radiation and T cells in renal cell carcinoma. Study-wide results and caveats: No pretreatment tumor biopsies were available for baseline clonotypes. Top tumor clonotypes rose in blood 2 weeks post-radiation, then contracted.

The sample's time point: blood 2 weeks post-SBRT. Treatment specified: 15 Gy SBRT to primary tumor, nephrectomy 4 weeks later. Serial blood draws occurred at baseline and 2 and 4 weeks post-SBRT. The tumor was a clear cell renal cell carcinoma. Germline CDR1 reads KGHSH; CDR2 reads LQKENI. The CDR3 has 16 residues. V trimming: 3 bases; J trimming: 5 bases; junction bases outside the gene matches: 9. The assay was immunoSEQ multiplex PCR, and TCRdb's table has in-frame clones only and misses some. The table lists about 150,000 clones, 80% to 90% of them singletons. With regard to this clone: Its antigen is undetermined.

The sequences come from blood, collected from a patient whose treatment included radiotherapy and nephrectomy. This receptor was obtained from a woman aged 50 to 65 with renal cell carcinoma. This chain connects TRBV18 to TRBJ1-1, with 10 positions matching TRBD1. CDR3 in DNA: TGTGCCAGCTCACCGCGGGACAGGGGCGAAGAGACTGAAGCTTTCTTT. This sequence encodes CASSPRDRGEETEAFF.